These 23 T cell receptor beta chains were all obtained from the same sample, sequenced in a study of glioma-infiltrating T cells after dendritic cell vaccination. This sample's time point: after dendritic cell vaccination, including at tumor progression/relapse. Repertoires were generated with immunoSEQ multiplex PCR, while TCRdb's copy carries only in-frame clones and drops some. The top ten clones hold more than 2.5% of a sample with more than 95,000 clones, 85% to 90% of them seen once. Sequenced material: blood, taken after dendritic cell vaccination. These receptors were collected from a human donor with glioblastoma.

This chain links TRBV7-9 with TRBJ2-7; 10 bases map to TRBD1. CDR3 length equals 13 residues. Germline assignment: CDR1 SEHNR and CDR2 FQNEAQ (reference sequence). J lost 6 bases, V lost 5 bases, and 4 bases had no gene match. CDR3 amino acids: CASSPWDRGEQYF. Here the CDR3 DNA reads TGTGCCAGCAGCCCGTGGGACAGGGGCGAGCAGTACTTC.

This clone was observed a handful of times. This sequence joins TRBV2 and TRBJ2-7; 11 nucleotides align to TRBD1. CDR3 length: 15 amino acids. CDR1 SNHLY and CDR2 FYNNEI come from the germline V gene. After removal of 7 bases from V and 6 bases from J, the junction contained 11 bases not matched to a gene. The CDR3 sequence: CASTNGAGTGGEQYF. The CDR3 nucleotides read TGTGCCAGCACGAATGGGGCCGGGACAGGGGGCGAGCAGTACTTC.

The chain joins TRBV6-5 to TRBJ1-1; a weak D match, TRBD1 (6 bases). V lost 6 bases to trimming and J lost 2 bases, with 13 bases between them. This CDR3 contains 14 residues. Germline V CDR1 and CDR2: MNHEY, SVGAGI. The CDR3 loop reads CASRKQGRNTEAFF. The DNA of the CDR3 is TGTGCCAGCAGGAAACAGGGCCGAAACACTGAAGCTTTCTTT.

The chain recombines TRBV15 with TRBJ2-7; possible D gene TRBD2, 6 bases. CDR1 is LNHNV, CDR2 YYDKDF, per germline (reference sequence). Trimming removed 3 bases at V and 0 bases at J, with 12 bases between. This CDR3 contains 15 residues. CDR3 nucleotide sequence: TGTGCCACCAGCAGGGCCGGGACTTTCTCCTACGAGCAGTACTTC. Amino acids: CATSRAGTFSYEQYF.

This chain links TRBV7-2 with TRBJ1-2, with 7 bases matching TRBD1. The CDR3 totals 15 residues. Trimming cost V 2 bases and J 2 bases; bases outside gene matches: 5. Per the germline V gene, CDR1 is SGHTA and CDR2 is FQGNSA. In nucleotides, the CDR3 is TGTGCCAGCAGCTTACGGGGACAGACCAACTATGGCTACACCTTC. This gives the protein CASSLRGQTNYGYTF.

This clone occurred once. The J gene is TRBJ2-2, the V gene TRBV27; 8 positions agree with TRBD2. In germline, CDR1 is MNHEY, CDR2 SMNVEV (reference sequence). V lost 3 bases, J lost 2 bases, and 8 bases stayed unmatched. The CDR3 contains 17 residues. CDR3 sequence: CASSLWRTSTNTGELFF. CDR3 coding DNA: TGTGCCAGCAGTTTGTGGAGGACTAGCACTAACACCGGGGAGCTGTTTTTT.

The chain links TRBV29-1 to TRBJ2-3, with D perhaps TRBD2 (6 bases). The CDR3 contains 16 residues. Trimming left V 4 bases short and J 3 bases short, with 20 bases between. The germline V gene encodes CDR1 SQVTM and CDR2 ANQGSEA. This chain's CDR3 is CSVVAPHASATDTQYF. Written as DNA, the CDR3 is TGCAGCGTTGTAGCCCCACATGCTAGCGCGACAGATACGCAGTATTTT.

V and J are TRBV9 and TRBJ2-1; 7 bases are a match to TRBD2. Germline V gives CDR1 SGDLS, CDR2 YYNGEE. Trimming at V came to 4 bases and at J to 0 bases, leaving 10 bases not matched to a gene. The CDR3 spans 17 residues. DNA of the CDR3: TGTGCCAGCAGCCCGAGTGGGGAGGGAAGCTCCTACAATGAGCAGTTCTTC. It codes for CASSPSGEGSSYNEQFF.

This chain joins TRBV5-1 and TRBJ2-2; TRBD2 agrees at 7 bases. The CDR3 extends over 15 amino acids. V lost 4 bases and J lost 4; bases outside the gene matches: 7. Germline assignment: CDR1 SGHRS and CDR2 YFSETQ. The CDR3 DNA reads as TGCGCCAGCAGCCCCGGGGGGTCGGGCACCGGGGAGCTGTTTTTT. As protein: CASSPGGSGTGELFF.

The chain employs TRBV6-1 and TRBJ2-1; D gene uncertain. Germline CDR1 MNHNS, CDR2 SASEGT. This CDR3 has 16 amino acids. Trimming shortened V by 0 bases and J by 1 base, and 10 bases separated the two germline ends. The chain's CDR3 is CASSEAVRQSYNEQFF. DNA of the CDR3: TGTGCCAGCAGTGAAGCGGTCAGGCAGTCCTACAATGAGCAGTTCTTC.

The chain has TRBV19 and TRBJ2-2; 9 bases line up with TRBD1. The CDR3 has 15 residues. The V segment lost 7 bases and the J segment 8 bases; nucleotides outside the gene matches: 11. CDR1 LNHDA and CDR2 SQIVND come from the germline V gene (reference sequence). The CDR3 nucleotides are TGTGCCAGTAACCCCACAGGGGGCGGATCGGGGGAGCTGTTTTTT. Its protein product is CASNPTGGGSGELFF.

This clone was detected only once. The chain has TRBV9 and TRBJ2-5; the match to TRBD1 covers 9 bases. The CDR3 spans 16 residues. Germline CDR1 SGDLS, CDR2 YYNGEE. V shed 0 bases, J shed 5 bases, and the junction held 8 bases outside the gene matches. For the CDR3, the DNA is TGTGCCAGCAGCGTAGCTTTGGGACAGGGTGGCGAGACCCAGTACTTC. Its protein is CASSVALGQGGETQYF. Filled out from reference TRBV9 and TRBJ2-5, the complete variable domain reads DSGVTQTPKHLITATGQRVTLRCSPRSGDLSVYWYQQSLDQGLQFLIQYYNGEERAKGNILERFSAQQFPDLHSELNLSSLELGDSALYFCASSVALGQGGETQYFGPGTRLLVL.

The V and J genes are TRBV5-1 and TRBJ1-1; D perhaps matches TRBD1 (6 bases). The CDR3 has 15 amino acids. Germline V CDR1 and CDR2: SGHRS, YFSETQ. Trimming left V 0 bases short and J 5 bases short, with 14 bases between. The CDR3 DNA is TGCGCCAGCAGCTTGGGGACAGCGGGGGGAACTGAAGCTTTCTTT. Translation: CASSLGTAGGTEAFF.

This clone showed up just once. The gene calls are TRBV7-2 and TRBJ2-7, with D tentatively TRBD1 (5 bases). Germline-derived CDR1 and CDR2 are SGHTA and FQGNSA. There are 13 residues in the CDR3. With 7 bases removed from V and 3 bases from J, the gap between germline ends came to 13 bases. This CDR3 reads CASTQGAGYEQYF. The CDR3 DNA reads as TGTGCCAGCACCCAAGGGGCAGGCTACGAGCAGTACTTC.

This rearrangement joins TRBV29-1 to TRBJ2-4, with 7 bases that match TRBD1. The CDR3 covers 13 residues. The junction had 5 bases not matched to a gene; V was cut back by 6 bases and J by 3 bases. Germline values: CDR1 SQVTM, CDR2 ANQGSEA. Here the CDR3 reads CSVAGTDKNIQYF. DNA for the CDR3: TGCAGCGTCGCTGGGACAGACAAAAACATTCAGTACTTC.

The gene calls are TRBV7-9 and TRBJ1-4; 8 bases fit TRBD1. CDR3 size: 15 residues. The V gene end was trimmed by 5 bases and the J gene end by 7 bases; junction bases not matched to a gene: 9. CDR1 is SEHNR and CDR2 is FQNEAQ in the germline V gene (reference sequence). The CDR3, as DNA: TGTGCCAGCAGCCCGGGGACAGGAGGAGGTGAAAAACTGTTTTTT. Protein sequence: CASSPGTGGGEKLFF.

This clone was picked up one time. V and J are TRBV10-1 and TRBJ2-7; 7 nucleotides match TRBD1. The germline V gene has CDR1 WNHNN and CDR2 SYGVQD (reference sequence). The junction had 6 bases not matched to a gene; V was cut back by 5 bases and J by 2 bases. The CDR3 spans 14 residues. CDR3 region: CASSTDRAPYEQYF. As DNA, the CDR3 is TGCGCCAGCAGTACCGACAGGGCCCCCTACGAGCAGTACTTC.

The V and J genes are TRBV4-1 and TRBJ2-7, with TRBD2 identical over 8 bases. There are 15 residues in the CDR3. The V gene end was trimmed by 0 bases and the J gene end by 2 bases; junction bases not matched to a gene: 3. Germline V gene sequence: CDR1 MGHRA, CDR2 YSYEKL. The CDR3, as DNA: TGCGCCAGCAGCCAAGAGAACGGGGGGGCCTACGAGCAGTACTTC. Its protein is CASSQENGGAYEQYF.

The gene calls are TRBV5-6 and TRBJ1-2; unclear D gene. V shed 3 bases and J shed 0 bases, with 12 bases lying between them. In germline, CDR1 is SGHDT, CDR2 YYEEEE. The CDR3 totals 15 residues. Here the CDR3 reads CASSSRQPANYGYTF. As DNA, the CDR3 is TGTGCCAGCAGCTCAAGACAACCTGCTAACTATGGCTACACCTTC. The full variable domain, in which reference TRBV5-6 and TRBJ1-2 provide the parts outside the CDR3, is DAGVTQSPTHLIKTRGQQVTLRCSPKSGHDTVSWYQQALGQGPQFIFQYYEEEERQRGNFPDRFSGHQFPNYSSELNVNALLLGDSALYLCASSSRQPANYGYTFGSGTRLTVV.

V usage is TRBV19 and J usage is TRBJ1-3; D may be TRBD1 (5 bases). V was clipped by 2 bases and J by 9 bases, with 5 bases between them. CDR3 length equals 11 residues. Germline lookup yields CDR1 LNHDA and CDR2 SQIVND (reference sequence). The CDR3 sequence is CASSITGTIYF. The DNA of the CDR3 is TGTGCCAGTAGTATAACAGGCACCATATATTTT.

This chain uses TRBV9 with TRBJ2-3, with TRBD1 matching over 10 bases. Germline V gene sequence: CDR1 SGDLS, CDR2 YYNGEE. V was pared by 8 bases and J by 7 bases, with 7 bases of the junction left unmatched. The CDR3 runs to 13 residues. CDR3 nucleotide sequence: TGTGCCAGTGGGACAGGGGTACAACATACGCAGTATTTT. Encoded protein: CASGTGVQHTQYF.

This chain uses TRBV19 with TRBJ1-5; D is possibly TRBD1 (6 bases). The V end lost 4 bases, the J end lost 9 bases, and 13 bases lay between the germline ends. Germline V gives CDR1 LNHDA, CDR2 SQIVND (reference sequence). The CDR3 length is 13 residues. The CDR3 DNA reads as TGTGCCAGTAGTACCTTACAGGGTGGGCCCCAGCATTTT. Protein product: CASSTLQGGPQHF.

This chain links TRBV6-5 with TRBJ1-2, with D maybe TRBD1 (5 bases). The germline V gene has CDR1 MNHEY and CDR2 SVGAGI. The CDR3 covers 14 residues. The V end was cut by 5 bases, the J end by 3 bases, with 13 bases between. The CDR3 region has the DNA TGTGCCAGCAGTGCCCCGGGCAGGGACTATGGCTACACCTTC. This translates into CASSAPGRDYGYTF.